Shown below are 27 T cell receptor beta chains from a single sample sequenced in a study of blood T cell repertoires in COVID-19. The protocol was immunoSEQ multiplex PCR, while the TCRdb copy is restricted to in-frame clones and leaves out a portion. This sample has a few hundred thousand clones; 70% to 90% occur once, and the top ten carry around 1.8%. Material: PBMCs or T cells enriched from blood (not recorded which). The receptors were sampled from a woman between 50 and 59 years old who had recovered from COVID-19.

The rearrangement joins TRBV7-9 to TRBJ2-2; weak D call: TRBD2 (5 bases). The CDR3 spans 16 residues. The V end lost 5 bases, the J end lost 0 bases, and 13 bases lay between the germline ends. The germline gives CDR1 SEHNR, CDR2 FQNEAQ (reference sequence). CDR3 coding DNA: TGTGCCAGCAGCCCCCACATGACTACGAACACCGGGGAGCTGTTTTTT. This translates into CASSPHMTTNTGELFF.

The chain combines TRBV28 with TRBJ2-1, with D perhaps TRBD2 (5 bases). Germline CDR1 reads MDHEN; CDR2 reads SYDVKM. Trimming pared 6 bases from V and 2 bases from J, leaving 14 bases between. The CDR3 contains 15 residues. CDR3 amino acids: CASRERTSAYNEQFF. The CDR3 nucleotides are TGTGCCAGCAGAGAACGGACTTCAGCCTACAATGAGCAGTTCTTC.

The rearrangement links TRBV14 to TRBJ2-3, with D maybe TRBD1 (6 bases). This CDR3 spans 13 amino acids. Germline V CDR1 and CDR2: SGHDN, FVKESK. Trimming left V 6 bases short and J 3 bases short, with 10 bases between. The CDR3 bases are TGTGCCAGCAGACGGACAGTTACAGATACGCAGTATTTT. As protein: CASRRTVTDTQYF.

The chain is built from TRBV19 and TRBJ2-5, with a possible D match to TRBD2 (6 bases). The V and J ends lost 5 bases and 4 bases respectively, with 14 bases between them. The CDR3 loop spans 14 amino acids. Germline V gene lookup returns CDR1 LNHDA and CDR2 SQIVND (reference sequence). CDR3 nucleotide sequence: TGTGCCAGTAGTCCCGGGAGCCGAGGAGAGACCCAGTACTTC. Encoded protein: CASSPGSRGETQYF. The complete variable domain, with remaining parts taken from reference TRBV19 and TRBJ2-5, reads DGGITQSPKYLFRKEGQNVTLSCEQNLNHDAMYWYRQDPGQGLRLIYYSQIVNDFQKGDIAEGYSVSREKKESFPLTVTSAQKNPTAFYLCASSPGSRGETQYFGPGTRLLVL.

As to this clone: The same CDR3 is also encoded by other DNA sequences in this sample. This rearrangement joins TRBV5-1 to TRBJ2-1, with 8 bases lining up with TRBD1. After removal of 0 bases from V and 1 base from J, the junction contained 0 bases not matched to a gene. Germline CDR1 reads SGHRS; CDR2 reads YFSETQ. The CDR3 sequence is 15 residues long. CDR3 nucleotides: TGCGCCAGCAGCTTGGGACAGGGGTCCTACAATGAGCAGTTCTTC. Translating it yields CASSLGQGSYNEQFF. The full variable domain, completed using reference TRBV5-1 and TRBJ2-1, is KAGVTQTPRYLIKTRGQQVTLSCSPISGHRSVSWYQQTPGQGLQFLFEYFSETQRNKGNFPGRFSGRQFSNSRSEMNVSTLELGDSALYLCASSLGQGSYNEQFFGPGTRLTVL.

The chain employs TRBV29-1 and TRBJ2-7; D gene uncertain. In germline, CDR1 is SQVTM, CDR2 ANQGSEA. This CDR3 has 13 amino acids. The germline V and J ends were trimmed by 6 bases and 3 bases, with 15 bases remaining between them. The CDR3 is CSVQAEVYYEQYF. The CDR3 coding sequence is TGCAGCGTCCAGGCCGAAGTCTACTACGAGCAGTACTTC.

This clone was seen only a few times. The chain employs TRBV20-1 and TRBJ2-1, with 7 bases fitting TRBD2. V shed 3 bases, J shed 9 bases, and the junction held 11 bases outside the gene matches. Germline CDR1 is DFQATT and CDR2 is SNEGSKA (reference sequence). CDR3 size: 14 residues. CDR3 coding DNA: TGCAGTGCTAGTAGGCTAGCGGTCTATGGTGAGCAGTTCTTC. This encodes CSASRLAVYGEQFF.

The chain couples TRBV27 to TRBJ2-3; weak D call: TRBD2 (5 bases). Trimming stripped 5 bases from V and 2 bases from J, with 11 bases between. Looked up from germline, CDR1 is MNHEY and CDR2 is SMNVEV (reference sequence). The CDR3 spans 14 residues. The CDR3, as DNA: TGTGCCAGCAGTGACCGGGAACCCACAGATACGCAGTATTTT. Translating gives CASSDREPTDTQYF.

V usage is TRBV27 and J usage is TRBJ2-7; TRBD2 agrees at 14 bases. The V gene end was trimmed by 8 bases and the J gene end by 6 bases; junction bases not matched to a gene: 6. CDR1 and CDR2 from the germline V gene are MNHEY and SMNVEV (reference sequence). This CDR3 spans 14 amino acids. The CDR3 bases are TGTGCCAGCGCCTCGGGACTAGCGGGAGCCGAGCAGTACTTC. It specifies CASASGLAGAEQYF.

V is TRBV7-6 and J is TRBJ2-5; 8 bases agree with TRBD1. CDR3 length equals 16 residues. After removal of 2 bases from V and 2 bases from J, the junction contained 7 bases not matched to a gene. CDR1 and CDR2 (germline): SGHVS, FNYEAQ. CDR3 sequence reads: CASSLLNYRGQETQYF. CDR3 nucleotides: TGTGCCAGCAGCTTACTCAACTACAGGGGGCAAGAGACCCAGTACTTC.

The CDR3 DNA follows: TGTGCCAGCAGTGAAAATTTGTCCGGGGAAAAACTGTTTTTT. It encodes CASSENLSGEKLFF. V usage is TRBV2 and J usage is TRBJ1-4; D uncertain. The V gene's germline CDR1 is SNHLY and CDR2 FYNNEI. The CDR3 spans 14 residues. Between the trimmed V and J ends, which lost 2 bases and 8 bases, there was a span of 12 bases.

The chain carries TRBV2 and TRBJ2-2; 10 bases align to TRBD2. Trimming at V came to 4 bases and at J to 8 bases, leaving 7 bases not matched to a gene. CDR3 length: 15 residues. Germline values: CDR1 SNHLY, CDR2 FYNNEI. The CDR3 region is CASSASGRSTGELFF. The CDR3 nucleotides are TGTGCCAGCAGTGCTAGCGGGAGATCAACGGGGGAGCTGTTTTTT.

The V gene is TRBV27, the J gene TRBJ1-5; D unclear. This CDR3 is 14 amino acids long. Trimming stripped 3 bases from V and 1 base from J, with 7 bases between. Germline values: CDR1 MNHEY, CDR2 SMNVEV (reference sequence). CDR3 protein: CASSFRVSNQPQHF. The CDR3, as DNA: TGTGCCAGCAGTTTCCGGGTAAGCAATCAGCCCCAGCATTTT.

The chain joins TRBV27 to TRBJ1-1, with TRBD1 as a possible D gene (6 bases). V lost 8 bases, J lost 0 bases, and 7 bases lay in between. The V gene's germline CDR1 is MNHEY and CDR2 SMNVEV (reference sequence). The length of the CDR3 is 12 residues. The CDR3 protein is CASRTVNTEAFF. CDR3 in DNA: TGTGCCAGCCGGACAGTGAACACTGAAGCTTTCTTT.

The rearrangement uses TRBV28 and TRBJ1-5; 7 nucleotides match TRBD1. CDR3 length: 17 residues. V trimming: 6 bases; J trimming: 1 base; junction bases outside the gene matches: 12. CDR1 is MDHEN and CDR2 is SYDVKM in the germline V gene. In DNA, the CDR3 is TGTGCCAGCAGACCCCAGGGGGGAGGTAGGAGCAATCAGCCCCAGCATTTT. Its translation: CASRPQGGGRSNQPQHF.

This chain uses TRBV7-9 with TRBJ2-1, with 7 bases that match TRBD2. CDR1 and CDR2 (germline): SEHNR, FQNEAQ (reference sequence). This CDR3 spans 16 amino acids. The junction had 10 bases not matched to a gene; V was cut back by 5 bases and J by 3 bases. CDR3 in amino acids: CASSPIRGGDYNEQFF. CDR3 DNA sequence: TGTGCCAGCAGCCCCATTCGTGGGGGGGACTACAATGAGCAGTTCTTC.

At least ten counts were recorded for this clone. The V call is TRBV4-2, the J call TRBJ2-3, with 11 nucleotides matching TRBD2. V shed 5 bases, J shed 0 bases, and the junction held 13 bases outside the gene matches. The V gene's germline CDR1 is LGHNA and CDR2 YNFKEQ. This CDR3 region has 19 residues. CDR3 amino acids: CASSSRLAGGYGSTDTQYF. For the CDR3, the DNA is TGTGCCAGCAGCTCTAGATTAGCGGGAGGGTATGGCAGCACAGATACGCAGTATTTT.

V gene TRBV4-1 combines with J gene TRBJ1-5; 8 positions agree with TRBD1. The V gene end was trimmed by 6 bases and the J gene end by 6 bases; junction bases not matched to a gene: 10. Germline V CDR1 and CDR2: MGHRA, YSYEKL. This CDR3 region has 15 residues. The DNA of the CDR3 is TGCGCCAGCAGTCTAACAGGGGGAGAGATTCAGCCCCAGCATTTT. This codes for CASSLTGGEIQPQHF.

The V gene is TRBV11-3, the J gene TRBJ2-2; D is uncertain. Trimming pared 2 bases from V and 2 bases from J, leaving 6 bases between. The CDR3 has 14 residues. Germline V gene data show CDR1 as SGHNT and CDR2 as YENEEA. The CDR3 region is CASSLLTNTGELFF. The DNA of the CDR3 is TGTGCCAGCAGCTTATTAACTAACACCGGGGAGCTGTTTTTT.

V gene TRBV5-1 combines with J gene TRBJ2-3; 10 bases are a match to TRBD1. CDR1 is SGHRS and CDR2 is YFSETQ in the germline V gene. J lost 5 bases, V lost 0 bases, and 9 bases had no gene match. CDR3 length: 17 residues. The CDR3 region is CASSLGFGTGAVDTQYF. CDR3 coding DNA: TGCGCCAGCAGCTTGGGGTTCGGGACAGGGGCGGTAGATACGCAGTATTTT.

This chain connects TRBV20-1 to TRBJ2-1; 11 bases agree with TRBD2. Unmatched junction bases numbered 15, after V lost 3 bases and J lost 5 bases. This CDR3 has 18 residues. Looked up from germline, CDR1 is DFQATT and CDR2 is SNEGSKA (reference sequence). CDR3 coding DNA: TGCAGTGCTAGTCCTCCGTGGGTAGCGGGAGGGCGACACAATGAGCAGTTCTTC. Its protein is CSASPPWVAGGRHNEQFF.

This clone has a handful of counts. This chain joins TRBV6-2 or TRBV6-3 and TRBJ2-7; 7 bases align to TRBD1. Germline CDR1 is MNHEY and CDR2 is SVGEGT. Germline trimming cut 5 bases from V and 5 bases from J; bases unmatched to any gene: 9. This CDR3 contains 14 residues. The CDR3 sequence is CASSPHRGLNEQYF. The DNA for the CDR3 is TGTGCCAGCAGTCCGCACAGGGGTCTCAACGAGCAGTACTTC.

The chain joins TRBV27 to TRBJ2-5; D is unclear. V lost 5 bases, J lost 1 base, and 20 bases lay in between. The CDR3 is 17 residues long. The germline V gene encodes CDR1 MNHEY and CDR2 SMNVEV (reference sequence). CDR3 sequence: CASSRREIKLGQETQYF. Written as DNA, the CDR3 is TGTGCCAGCAGTAGGAGAGAGATTAAATTAGGCCAAGAGACCCAGTACTTC.

V usage is TRBV5-4 and J usage is TRBJ2-3; a possible D gene is TRBD2 (5 bases). The CDR3 extends over 15 amino acids. Germline V CDR1 and CDR2: SGHNT, YYREEE (reference sequence). V gave up 4 bases and J gave up 6 bases, with 18 bases separating them. The chain's CDR3 is CASSQLGLSWDTQYF. CDR3 in DNA: TGTGCCAGCAGCCAACTAGGCCTCTCTTGGGATACGCAGTATTTT.

The CDR3 DNA follows: TGTGCCAGCAGCGCCCAGGGTGCCTACAATGAGCAGTTCTTC. Translation gives CASSAQGAYNEQFF. The V gene is TRBV7-8, the J gene TRBJ2-1, with D possibly matching TRBD1 (5 bases). This CDR3 is built from 14 residues. Germline V gives CDR1 SGHVS, CDR2 FQNEAQ. Trimming stripped 5 bases from V and 2 bases from J, with 10 bases between.

V gene TRBV30 combines with J gene TRBJ2-1; 7 bases align to TRBD1. The V gene's germline CDR1 is GTSNPN and CDR2 SVGIG (reference sequence). The CDR3 spans 17 residues. V was pared by 0 bases and J by 5 bases, with 13 bases of the junction left unmatched. CDR3 amino acids: CAWSVPRRTGFNNEQFF. CDR3 in DNA: TGTGCCTGGAGTGTACCACGGAGGACAGGATTCAACAATGAGCAGTTCTTC.

This clone was recorded only once. The rearrangement links TRBV6-5 to TRBJ2-7; 11 nucleotides align to TRBD1. The J segment lost 2 bases and the V segment lost 2 bases, leaving 5 bases of the junction unmatched. Germline CDR1 MNHEY, CDR2 SVGAGI. This CDR3 region has 16 residues. The CDR3 DNA sequence: TGTGCCAGCAGTTACCCCCGGACAGGGGGCACCTACGAGCAGTACTTC. It codes for CASSYPRTGGTYEQYF.